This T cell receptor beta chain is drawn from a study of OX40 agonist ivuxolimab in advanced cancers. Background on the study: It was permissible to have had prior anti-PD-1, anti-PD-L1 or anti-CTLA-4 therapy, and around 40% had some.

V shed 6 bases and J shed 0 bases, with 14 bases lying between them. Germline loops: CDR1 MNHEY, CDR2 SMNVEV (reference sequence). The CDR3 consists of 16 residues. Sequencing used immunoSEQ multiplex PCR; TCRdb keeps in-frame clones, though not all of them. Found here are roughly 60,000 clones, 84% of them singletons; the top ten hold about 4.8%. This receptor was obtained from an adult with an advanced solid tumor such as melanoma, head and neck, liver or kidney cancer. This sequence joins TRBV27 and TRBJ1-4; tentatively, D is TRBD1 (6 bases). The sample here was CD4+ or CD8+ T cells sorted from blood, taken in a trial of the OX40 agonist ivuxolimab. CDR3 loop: CASSSLDSPTNEKLFF. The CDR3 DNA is TGTGCCAGCAGCTCCTTGGACAGCCCAACTAATGAAAAACTGTTTTTT.